These T cell receptor beta chains were read from a single sample in a study of shared clonotypes between healthy human individuals. Here immunoSEQ multiplex PCR was the method, and the copy in TCRdb shows in-frame clones only, minus some. This table has about 820,000 clones, 80% to 95% appearing once. Sequenced input: naive CD8+ T cells sorted from blood. These receptors originate from a man aged 30-40 years in good health. The CDR3 runs from the conserved cysteine through the conserved F or W. Some rows mark clone size as missing; the rest say once, few, many or name a class of expanded clone.

J gene | V gene | clone size | CDR3 protein
TRBJ2-7 | TRBV5-1 | once | CASSSGQGVNEQYF
TRBJ1-1 | TRBV5-1 | - | CASSFRTGGNTEAFF
TRBJ2-4 | TRBV7-9 | - | CASSPLTRGGIQYF
TRBJ1-1 | TRBV2 | - | CASSVGVMNTEAFF
TRBJ2-7 | TRBV27 | - | CASSFFGPQSYEQYF
TRBJ1-4 | TRBV28 | - | CASRPAGGQGNEKLFF
TRBJ2-7 | TRBV29-1 | - | CSGRQGGSYEQYF
TRBJ2-3 | TRBV7-6 | - | CASSLVGGPQDTQYF
TRBJ2-7 | TRBV30 | - | CAWSMTSGAPLSYEQYF
TRBJ2-3 | TRBV29-1 | - | CSVVGGVGVSTDTQYF
TRBJ2-3 | TRBV7-2 | - | CASSSAPRSAGTQYF
TRBJ2-7 | TRBV30 | - | CAWGVRAYEQYF
TRBJ2-7 | TRBV28 | - | CASSFLGGSGYEQYF
TRBJ2-7 | TRBV6-5 | - | CASSYSDTSYEQYF
TRBJ2-7 | TRBV29-1 | once | CSVERVGKEGEQYF
TRBJ1-2 | TRBV14 | - | CASSQVAGLYGYTF
TRBJ2-7 | TRBV28 | - | CATKDSGGYEQYF
TRBJ2-1 | TRBV6-6 | - | CASSYEGTSVGEQFF
TRBJ2-1 | TRBV6-5 | - | CASSYYAETNYNEQFF
TRBJ2-1 | TRBV5-1 | - | CASSPGLAPYNEQFF
TRBJ2-7 | TRBV11-1 | - | CASSLRDRGLYEQYF
TRBJ1-1 | TRBV29-1 | many | CSVGPGDTEAFF
TRBJ2-7 | TRBV6-6 | - | CASRADGYEQYF
TRBJ2-3 | TRBV2 | - | CASSLPDGTSRTDTQYF
TRBJ2-5 | TRBV7-8 | once | CASNVGLAGTQYF
TRBJ2-1 | TRBV28 | once | CASSLGAVGGSTYNEQFF
TRBJ2-7 | TRBV9 | - | CASSATGGMGEQYF
TRBJ2-3 | TRBV7-8 | - | CASSAEDRRDTQYF
TRBJ2-1 | TRBV28 | - | CASSLRRSSGSDYNEQFF
TRBJ2-7 | TRBV5-1 | - | CASSWGLAKTYEQYF
TRBJ2-7 | TRBV7-9 | - | CASSLELLAGTASYEQYF